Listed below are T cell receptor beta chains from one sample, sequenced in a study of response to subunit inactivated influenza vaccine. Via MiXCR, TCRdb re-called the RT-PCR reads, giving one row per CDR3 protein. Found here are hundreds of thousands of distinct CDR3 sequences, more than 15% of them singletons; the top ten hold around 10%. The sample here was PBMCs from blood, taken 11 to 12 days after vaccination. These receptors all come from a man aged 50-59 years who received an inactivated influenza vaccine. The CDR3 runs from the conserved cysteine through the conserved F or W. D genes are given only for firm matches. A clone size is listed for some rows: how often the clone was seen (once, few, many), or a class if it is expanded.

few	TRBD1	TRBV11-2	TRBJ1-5	TGTGCCAGCAGCTTAGATCAGGGGGGGTCTCAGCCCCAGCATTTT	CASSLDQGGSQPQHF
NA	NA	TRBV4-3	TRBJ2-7	TGCGCCAGCAGCCGGGATGATGATAGGGCCTACGAGCAGTACTTC	CASSRDDDRAYEQYF
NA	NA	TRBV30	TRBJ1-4	TGTGCCTGGAGTGTAGGGACACAACTGTTTTTT	CAWSVGTQLFF
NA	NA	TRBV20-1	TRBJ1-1	TGCAGTGCTAGATTCAACCGGGATTCCAGGTCAAGGGAAGCTTTCTTT	CSARFNRDSRSREAFF
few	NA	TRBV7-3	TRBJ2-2	TGTGCCAGCAGCTTAAACTCCAGGAACACCGGGGAGCTGTTTTTT	CASSLNSRNTGELFF
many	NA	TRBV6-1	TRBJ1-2	TGTGCCAGCAGTGCGGGGATCGACTATGGCTACACCTTC	CASSAGIDYGYTF
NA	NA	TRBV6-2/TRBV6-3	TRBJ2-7	TGTGCCAGCAGTTACTCGATTTACGAGCAGTACTTC	CASSYSIYEQYF
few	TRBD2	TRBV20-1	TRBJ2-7	TGCAGTGTTAGACGGCGGGAGGGCCTTCCCGAGCAGTACTTC	CSVRRREGLPEQYF
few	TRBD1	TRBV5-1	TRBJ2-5	TGCGCCAGCAGCTTGTGGGACAGCCAAGAGACCCAGTACTTC	CASSLWDSQETQYF
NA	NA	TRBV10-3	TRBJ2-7	TGTGCCACGACCCCCGGGTCTGGATCTGGTGGGCAGTACTTC	CATTPGSGSGGQYF
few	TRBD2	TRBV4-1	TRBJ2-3	TGCGCCAGCAGCCACAGAGCGGGGACTCTCACAGATACGCAGTATTTT	CASSHRAGTLTDTQYF
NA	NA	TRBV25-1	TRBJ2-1	TGTGCCAGCAGTGGCGGGACAGACATCTACAATGAGCAGTTCTTC	CASSGGTDIYNEQFF
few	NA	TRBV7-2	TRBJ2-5	TGTGCCAGCAGCTTACGTAGACAGAATCAAGAGACCCAGTACTTC	CASSLRRQNQETQYF
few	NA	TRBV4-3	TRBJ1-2	TGCGCCAGCAGCCAAGATACCCGGGAGCGTTCCTATGGCTACACCTTC	CASSQDTRERSYGYTF
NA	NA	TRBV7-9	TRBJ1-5	TGTGCCAGCCAAGCACAGGTCAATCAGCCCCAGCATTTT	CASQAQVNQPQHF
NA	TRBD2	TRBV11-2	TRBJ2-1	TGTGCCAGCAGTTTTCGCGGCGGGGGGTCGAGTCAGCAGTTCTTC	CASSFRGGGSSQQFF
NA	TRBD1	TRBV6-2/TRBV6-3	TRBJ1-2	TGTGCCAGCAACTTCCCCGGGACAGCTAACTATGGCTACACCTTC	CASNFPGTANYGYTF
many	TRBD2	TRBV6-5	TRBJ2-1	TGTGCCAGCAGTTACTCGTTTAGCGGGGGGGCAAATGAGCAGTTCTTC	CASSYSFSGGANEQFF
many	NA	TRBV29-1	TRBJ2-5	TGCAGCGTTGAAATGATAGGAGAGACCCAGTACTTC	CSVEMIGETQYF
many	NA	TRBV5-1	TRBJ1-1	TGCGCCAGCAGCTGGGGAGGGGGGAACACTGAAGCTTTCTTT	CASSWGGGNTEAFF
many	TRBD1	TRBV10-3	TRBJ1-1	TGTGCCATCAGTGATCCCAGGACAGGGGGCACTGAAGCTTTCTTT	CAISDPRTGGTEAFF
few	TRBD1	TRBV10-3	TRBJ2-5	TGTGCCATGAATCCGGGACAGGGGGAGACCCAGTACTTC	CAMNPGQGETQYF
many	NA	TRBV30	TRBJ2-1	TGTGCCTGGAGCCCATCCTACAATGAGCAGTTCTTC	CAWSPSYNEQFF
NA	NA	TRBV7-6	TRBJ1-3	TGTGCCAGCAGCTCGCTCCCAAGCGCAGGTTCCGCCTCTGGAAACACCATATATTTT	CASSSLPSAGSASGNTIYF
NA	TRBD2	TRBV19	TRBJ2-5	TGTGCCAGTAGCCGCTGGCTAGCGGGGCGAGAAGAGACCCAGTACTTC	CASSRWLAGREETQYF
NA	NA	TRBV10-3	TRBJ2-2	TGTGCCATCACTAAGGGGAACACCGGGGAGCTGTTTTTT	CAITKGNTGELFF
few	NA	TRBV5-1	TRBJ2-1	TGCGCCAGCAGCTTTCACACGGCCCTATCCTACAATGAGCAGTTCTTC	CASSFHTALSYNEQFF
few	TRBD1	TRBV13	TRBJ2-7	TGTGCCAGCAGCCTTCGCAGGGGGCCCTTCGAGCAGTACTTC	CASSLRRGPFEQYF
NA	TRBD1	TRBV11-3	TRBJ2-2	TGTGCCAGCAGCTCTAGAGACAGGGGTTCCCCCGGGGAGCTGTTTTTT	CASSSRDRGSPGELFF
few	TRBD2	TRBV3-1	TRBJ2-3	TGTGCCAGCAGCCAAGATCGGTTAGCGGGGGAGTATTTT	CASSQDRLAGEYF
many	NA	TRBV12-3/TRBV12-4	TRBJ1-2	TGTGCCAGCAGTTTGATTTTTGGGATTGGCTATGGCTACACCTTC	CASSLIFGIGYGYTF
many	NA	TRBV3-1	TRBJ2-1	TGTGCCAGCAGCCAGGGGGGCCCGAATGAGCAGTTCTTC	CASSQGGPNEQFF
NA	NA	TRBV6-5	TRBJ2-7	TGTGCCAGCAGTTCCGGCTCCGGGCCCTACGAGCAGTACTTC	CASSSGSGPYEQYF
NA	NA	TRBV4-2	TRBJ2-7	TGTGCCAGCAGCAGGGGGTTCGGGGGCGACTCCTACGAGCAGTACTTC	CASSRGFGGDSYEQYF
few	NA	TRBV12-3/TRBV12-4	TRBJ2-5	TGTGCCAGCACCCGGGGTAGCGGAGGACGGGGAGAGACCCAGTACTTC	CASTRGSGGRGETQYF
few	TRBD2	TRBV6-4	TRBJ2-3	TGTGCCAGCAGTGAAAGAGGCGGGGGGAGCCCAGATACGCAGTATTTT	CASSERGGGSPDTQYF
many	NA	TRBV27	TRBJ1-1	TGTGCCAGCAGTTACCAGGGGCGCACTGAAGCTTTCTTT	CASSYQGRTEAFF
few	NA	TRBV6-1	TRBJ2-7	TGTGCCAGCGGCTCCCTAGGGCCCCCCTACGAGCAGTACTTC	CASGSLGPPYEQYF
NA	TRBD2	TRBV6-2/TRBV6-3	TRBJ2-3	TGTGCCAGCAGTCAGGGACTAGCGGGAGCCTTCACAGATACGCAGTATTTT	CASSQGLAGAFTDTQYF
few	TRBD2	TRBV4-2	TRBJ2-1	TGTGCCAGCAGCCAGGAGCTAGCGGGAGTTCGGAATGAGCAGTTCTTC	CASSQELAGVRNEQFF
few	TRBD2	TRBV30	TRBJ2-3	TGTGCCTGGAGTGGACGGGGGGGCCGTTCTAGCACAGATACGCAGTATTTT	CAWSGRGGRSSTDTQYF
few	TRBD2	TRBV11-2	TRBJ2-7	TGTGCCAGCAGCCTGGTCCCTAGCGGGTACAACGAGCAGTACTTC	CASSLVPSGYNEQYF
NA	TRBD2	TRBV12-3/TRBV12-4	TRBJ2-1	TGTGCCAGCAGTACCAGCTGGGGAGCGGGAGTAATAAATGAGCAGTTCTTC	CASSTSWGAGVINEQFF
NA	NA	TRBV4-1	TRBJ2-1	TGCGCCAGCAGCCAAGTGGACACTAGCTCCTACAATGAGCAGTTCTTC	CASSQVDTSSYNEQFF
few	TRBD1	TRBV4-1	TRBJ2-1	TGCGCCAGCAGCCATGGAGTAGGGCAGGGGGCGCGTAATGAGCAGTTCTTC	CASSHGVGQGARNEQFF
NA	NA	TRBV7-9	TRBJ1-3	TGTGCCAGCACCCTAGAGGGTTTTTACTCTGGAAACACCATATATTTT	CASTLEGFYSGNTIYF
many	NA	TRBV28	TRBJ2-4	TGTGCCAGCAGTTTAACCAACATTCAGTACTTC	CASSLTNIQYF
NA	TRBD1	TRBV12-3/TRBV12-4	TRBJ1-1	TGTGCCAGCAGTTTATCCTGGACAGGCCCCATGAACACTGAAGCTTTCTTT	CASSLSWTGPMNTEAFF
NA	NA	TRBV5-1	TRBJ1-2	TGCGCCAGCACCGCACAGGGTGTAAACTATGGCTACACCTTC	CASTAQGVNYGYTF
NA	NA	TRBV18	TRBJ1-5	TGTGCCAGCCGATACTCGGAGGGTAGCAATCAGCCCCAGCATTTT	CASRYSEGSNQPQHF
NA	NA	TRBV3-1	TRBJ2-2	TGTGCCAGCAGCCAACGCCGGGACAAGAACACCGGGGAGCTGTTTTTT	CASSQRRDKNTGELFF
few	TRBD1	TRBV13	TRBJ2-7	TGTGCCAGCAGCTTAGCCGGGACAGGTTTATATTACGAGCAGTACTTC	CASSLAGTGLYYEQYF